Below, one TCR beta chain is given with its context. Regarding donors, all were healthy bone marrow donors. This sample was included in a study of cytomegalovirus exposure and HLA in healthy donors. PCR involved 60 Vbeta and 13 Jbeta primers. Sequenced by immunoSEQ multiplex PCR; TCRdb stores in-frame clones only, minus some. The sample lists 100,000 to 150,000 clones; more than 75% were seen once. V lost 8 bases and J lost 4, with 11 bases in between. Germline CDR1 is SGHVS and CDR2 is FQNEAQ. This CDR3 is built from 12 residues. This TCR derives from a man aged 25 to 40 in good health and CMV-seropositive. Input material: PBMCs. The V and J genes are TRBV7-8 and TRBJ2-5; a possible D gene is TRBD2 (5 bases). CDR3 residues: CASAKGRETQYF. CDR3 DNA sequence: TGTGCCAGCGCCAAAGGGAGAGAGACCCAGTACTTC.